Following are 20 T cell receptor beta chains from one sample sequenced in a study of glioma-infiltrating T cells after dendritic cell vaccination. The table came from immunoSEQ multiplex PCR; TCRdb's copy has only in-frame clones and leaves some out. The sample lists roughly 100,000 clones; roughly 76% were seen once. The starting material was blood, obtained before dendritic cell vaccination. Source of these receptors: a human donor with glioblastoma.

The V call is TRBV7-3, the J call TRBJ2-1; TRBD1 aligns across 8 bases. Germline assignment: CDR1 SGHTA and CDR2 FQGTGA. With V trimmed by 1 base and J by 8 bases, 4 bases remained unmatched. CDR3 length equals 14 residues. The CDR3 coding sequence is TGTGCCAGCAGCTTAAGCAGGGGGCAAGATGAGCAGTTCTTC. Protein: CASSLSRGQDEQFF.

The chain employs TRBV10-2 and TRBJ2-5; 11 nucleotides agree with TRBD2. CDR3 length: 15 residues. The ends lost 4 bases at V and 5 bases at J; junction bases unmatched: 6. Looked up from germline, CDR1 is WSHSY and CDR2 is SAAADI. For the CDR3, the DNA is TGCGCCAGCAGTGCATATAGCGGGGGGGCCGAGACCCAGTACTTC. It encodes CASSAYSGGAETQYF.

The chain links TRBV5-1 to TRBJ2-5; TRBD1 agrees at 8 bases. The J call may be incorrect, as the DNA end agrees better with TRBJ2-7. Germline V gene sequence: CDR1 SGHRS, CDR2 YFSETQ. The length of the CDR3 is 15 residues. CDR3 protein: CASSLDGTGSYEQYF. The DNA of the CDR3 is TGCGCCAGCAGCTTGGATGGGACAGGATCTTACGAGCAGTACTTC.

J is TRBJ1-2 and V is TRBV4-3; TRBD1 matches at 9 bases. This CDR3 region has 14 residues. Unmatched junction bases numbered 2, after V lost 2 bases and J lost 4 bases. Per germline, CDR1 LGHNA and CDR2 YSLEER. CDR3 bases: TGCGCCAGCAGCCAAACAGGGGGCATCTATGGCTACACCTTC. This codes for CASSQTGGIYGYTF.

CDR3 sequence reads: CASSQLFYPRGPRTGELFF. CDR3 coding DNA: TGCGCCAGCAGCCAACTCTTTTACCCAAGGGGGCCGAGGACCGGGGAGCTGTTTTTT. This chain uses TRBV4-3 with TRBJ2-2; TRBD1 aligns across 7 bases. J gave up 5 bases and V 2 bases, and 17 bases lay outside the gene matches. From germline, CDR1 is LGHNA and CDR2 YSLEER. CDR3 length: 19 amino acids.

The chain employs TRBV18 and TRBJ2-6; no definite D call. Germline-derived CDR1 and CDR2 are KGHSH and LQKENI. The CDR3 covers 14 residues. V lost 3 bases, J lost 5 bases, and 8 bases lay in between. CDR3 sequence: CASSPDDRANVLTF. The CDR3 DNA sequence: TGTGCCAGCTCACCCGATGACAGGGCCAACGTCCTGACTTTC.

This clone appeared once. V gene TRBV6-1 combines with J gene TRBJ1-2; the D is unclear. The CDR3 spans 11 residues. V dropped 5 bases and J dropped 5 bases, with 6 bases sitting between them. Looked up from germline, CDR1 is MNHNS and CDR2 is SASEGT. CDR3 sequence: CASSSLYGYTF. The CDR3 region has the DNA TGTGCCAGCAGTTCCCTATATGGCTACACCTTC.

The gene calls are TRBV4-1 and TRBJ2-5; D uncertain. The closer fit of TRBJ2-7 to the DNA end suggests the J call may be wrong. This CDR3 is 17 amino acids long. Germline CDR1 reads MGHRA; CDR2 reads YSYEKL. This CDR3 reads CASSQEPMHSNSYEQYF. The CDR3 DNA follows: TGCGCCAGCAGCCAAGAGCCAATGCACAGTAACTCCTACGAGCAGTACTTC.

The chain couples TRBV5-4 to TRBJ1-1, with D unresolved. Trimming removed 2 bases at V and 8 bases at J, with 16 bases between. The CDR3 sequence is 14 residues long. Germline V gives CDR1 SGHNT, CDR2 YYREEE (reference sequence). This CDR3 reads CASSFGGNSYEAFF. The CDR3 DNA reads as TGTGCCAGCAGCTTTGGAGGTAACAGCTACGAAGCTTTCTTT.

The chain uses TRBV27 and TRBJ1-5, with a weak D call TRBD1 (5 bases). This CDR3 comprises 14 residues. Germline V gene data show CDR1 as MNHEY and CDR2 as SMNVEV (reference sequence). Trimming shortened V by 1 base and J by 3 bases, and 7 bases separated the two germline ends. The CDR3 loop reads CASSLWGSNQPQHF. Written as DNA, the CDR3 is TGTGCCAGCAGTTTATGGGGCTCCAATCAGCCCCAGCATTTT.

This clone was counted between two and nine times. J is TRBJ2-2 and V is TRBV7-9, with D tentatively TRBD1 (5 bases). CDR1 is SEHNR, CDR2 FQNEAQ, per germline (reference sequence). Trimming removed 3 bases at V and 6 bases at J, with 14 bases between. This CDR3 is built from 15 residues. CDR3 nucleotide sequence: TGTGCCAGCAGCTTGCAGGGAAAGTATGCCGGGGAGCTGTTTTTT. This gives the protein CASSLQGKYAGELFF.

This rearrangement joins TRBV7-3 to TRBJ2-7; TRBD1 matches at 8 bases. The germline CDR1 and CDR2 sequences are SGHTA and FQGTGA. This CDR3 is 15 amino acids long. With 8 bases clipped from V and 3 bases from J, the junction kept 12 bases outside the gene matches. In DNA, the CDR3 is TGTGCCAGCTACTCGAATAACAGGGGGAACTACGAGCAGTACTTC. Translating it yields CASYSNNRGNYEQYF.

This clone was seen a single time. V gene TRBV4-3 combines with J gene TRBJ2-1; D not resolved. V shed 0 bases and J shed 8 bases, with 14 bases lying between them. This CDR3 spans 15 amino acids. Germline-derived CDR1 and CDR2 are LGHNA and YSLEER. The DNA for the CDR3 is TGCGCCAGCAGCCAAGAGCGTAAGATCCGTGATGAGCAGTTCTTC. Translated: CASSQERKIRDEQFF.

This chain uses TRBV6-1 with TRBJ1-5; 9 positions agree with TRBD1. CDR1 and CDR2 (germline): MNHNS, SASEGT. The CDR3 has 15 amino acids. V lost 5 bases to trimming and J lost 0 bases; unmatched junction nucleotides: 2. The CDR3: CASSRTGDSNQPQHF. DNA for the CDR3: TGTGCCAGCAGTAGGACAGGGGATAGCAATCAGCCCCAGCATTTT.

V gene TRBV5-6 combines with J gene TRBJ2-7; 7 nucleotides match TRBD2. Germline trimming cut 3 bases from V and 4 bases from J; bases unmatched to any gene: 13. The CDR3 length is 16 residues. Germline assignment: CDR1 SGHDT and CDR2 YYEEEE. CDR3 protein: CASSWGAGEGGYEQYF. CDR3 nucleotide sequence: TGTGCCAGCAGCTGGGGCGCCGGGGAGGGAGGGTACGAGCAGTACTTC.

V gene TRBV6-1 combines with J gene TRBJ2-5; D unclear. The CDR3 spans 13 residues. Germline V gene sequence: CDR1 MNHNS, CDR2 SASEGT. V was shortened by 8 bases and J by 4 bases, with 14 bases between the two germline ends. The CDR3 DNA reads TGTGCCAGCGGATCTAGTATCGGAGAGACCCAGTACTTC. Amino acids: CASGSSIGETQYF.

This clone was seen only a few times. One end of the junction varies from germline; a read error may be responsible. Other DNA sequences in this sample translate to the same CDR3. V gene TRBV19 combines with J gene TRBJ1-1; TRBD1 aligns across 9 bases. Germline lookup yields CDR1 LNHDA and CDR2 SQIVND (reference sequence). This CDR3 region has 16 residues. The CDR3 loop is CATSIGTGICDTEAFF. The CDR3 DNA sequence: TGTGCCACTAGTATCGGGACAGGGATCTGTGACACTGAAGCTTTCTTT.

The rearrangement joins TRBV5-1 to TRBJ1-3, with 9 bases aligning to TRBD1. V shed 4 bases, J shed 2 bases, and the junction held 1 base outside the gene matches. Germline V CDR1 and CDR2: SGHRS, YFSETQ. This CDR3 is built from 14 residues. The CDR3 is CASSRQGAGNTIYF. The CDR3 coding sequence is TGCGCCAGCAGCCGACAGGGGGCTGGAAACACCATATATTTT.

Turning to this clone: This likely comes from a read error, as the CDR3 has no conserved phenylalanine or tryptophan at its end. This rearrangement joins TRBV30 to TRBJ1-5; D is unresolved. The germline gives CDR1 GTSNPN, CDR2 SVGIG (reference sequence). V lost 4 bases and J 9 bases, leaving 10 bases between the germline ends. CDR3 length: 11 amino acids. This CDR3 is CAWTELGPQHL. In DNA form, the CDR3 reads TGTGCCTGGACCGAGCTTGGGCCCCAGCATCTT.

CDR3 coding DNA: TGTGCCTCAGCCCCGAGCGGGGGGGGCCGCAATGAGCAGTTCTTC. It specifies CASAPSGGGRNEQFF. The chain uses TRBV11-3 and TRBJ2-1; the match to TRBD2 covers 10 bases. In germline, CDR1 is SGHNT, CDR2 YENEEA. J lost 6 bases, V lost 11 bases, and 13 bases had no gene match. The CDR3 sequence is 15 residues long. The entire variable domain, with the rest obtained from reference TRBV11-3 and TRBJ2-1, is as follows: EAGVVQSPRYKIIEKKQPVAFWCNPISGHNTLYWYLQNLGQGPELLIRYENEEAVDDSQLPKDRFSAERLKGVDSTLKIQPAELGDSAVYLCASAPSGGGRNEQFFGPGTRLTVL.